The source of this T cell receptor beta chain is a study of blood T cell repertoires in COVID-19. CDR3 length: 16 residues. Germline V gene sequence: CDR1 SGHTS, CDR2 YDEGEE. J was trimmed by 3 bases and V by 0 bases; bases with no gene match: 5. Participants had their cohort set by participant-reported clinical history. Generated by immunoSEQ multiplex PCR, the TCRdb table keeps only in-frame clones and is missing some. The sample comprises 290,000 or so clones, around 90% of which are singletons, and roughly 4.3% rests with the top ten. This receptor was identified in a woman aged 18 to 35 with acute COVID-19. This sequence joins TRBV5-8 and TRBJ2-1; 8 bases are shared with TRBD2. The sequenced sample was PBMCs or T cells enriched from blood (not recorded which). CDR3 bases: TGTGCCAGCAGCTTGGGAGAGCGGGGGTTCTACAATGAGCAGTTCTTC. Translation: CASSLGERGFYNEQFF.